The clone carrying this TCR beta chain has ten or more counts. These data belong to a study of T cells in Graves' hyperthyroidism and ophthalmopathy. A NOSPECS grade of at least 4, a Clinical Activity Score of at least 3 and duration under 3 months were recorded in ophthalmopathy patients. In germline, CDR1 is SGHTA, CDR2 FQGNSA. The V gene lost 2 bases and the J gene lost 2 bases, with 13 bases spanning the gap. The CDR3 length is 15 residues. TCR beta CDR3 regions were amplified from RNA. A set of HTBI primers served as the primers for a first-round RT-PCR of the TCR CDR3. TCRdb analysed the multiplex PCR reads with MiXCR anew, one entry per CDR3 protein. The data show a few hundred thousand distinct CDR3 sequences, with approximately 15% seen just once and almost 35% held by the top ten.

The chain uses TRBV7-2 and TRBJ2-7; D may be TRBD1 (6 bases). This TCR was recovered from a woman aged 40 to 50 with Graves' ophthalmopathy. Sequences were obtained from blood. The CDR3 DNA reads TGTGCCAGCAGCTTAAAGGGGGACCTAACCTACGAGCAGTACTTC. Its protein product is CASSLKGDLTYEQYF.